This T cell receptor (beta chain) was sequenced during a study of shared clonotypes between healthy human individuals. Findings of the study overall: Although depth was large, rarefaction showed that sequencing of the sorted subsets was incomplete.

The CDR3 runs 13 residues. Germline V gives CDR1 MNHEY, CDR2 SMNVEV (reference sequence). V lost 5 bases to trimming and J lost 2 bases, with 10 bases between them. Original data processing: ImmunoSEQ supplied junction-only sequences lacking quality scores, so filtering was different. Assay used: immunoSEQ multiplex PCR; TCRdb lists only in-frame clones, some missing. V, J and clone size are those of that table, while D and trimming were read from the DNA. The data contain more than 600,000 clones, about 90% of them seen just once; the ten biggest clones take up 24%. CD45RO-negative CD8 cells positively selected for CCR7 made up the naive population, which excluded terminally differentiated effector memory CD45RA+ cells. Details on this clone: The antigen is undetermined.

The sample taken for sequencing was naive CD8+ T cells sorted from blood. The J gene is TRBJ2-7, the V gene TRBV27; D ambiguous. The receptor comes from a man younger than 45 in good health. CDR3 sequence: CASSPGSAYEQYF. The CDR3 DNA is TGTGCCAGCAGTCCAGGCTCCGCCTACGAGCAGTACTTC.